These 10 T cell receptor beta chains came from one sample sequenced in a study of vaccination and CD4 T cells after COVID-19. Treatment indicated: approximately 10-day PBMC culture with coronavirus spike peptide pools or control peptides (ViraFEST assay). The Oncomine TCR Beta short-read assay sequenced DNA from cultured CD4+ T cells. TCRdb processed the PCR reads anew with MiXCR; each CDR3 protein has one entry. The sample includes under 20,000 distinct CDR3 sequences, 42% of them seen just once. Which antigens these TCRs recognize remains unknown. The sequencing input was cultured CD4+ T cells from blood. These receptors came from a human donor with COVID-19.

The chain is built from TRBV20-1 and TRBJ2-4, with D perhaps matching TRBD1 (6 bases). CDR1 and CDR2 (germline): DFQATT, SNEGSKA (reference sequence). The CDR3 has 14 residues. Between the trimmed V and J ends, which lost 2 bases and 1 base, there was a span of 9 bases. CDR3 residues: CSARRGFAKNIQYF. CDR3 sequence (DNA): TGCAGTGCTAGAAGGGGGTTTGCCAAAAACATTCAGTACTTC.

The chain couples TRBV20-1 to TRBJ2-5; the match to TRBD2 covers 16 bases. Germline CDR1 is DFQATT and CDR2 is SNEGSKA (reference sequence). V shed 4 bases, J shed 5 bases, and the junction held 7 bases outside the gene matches. This CDR3 region has 16 residues. Written as DNA, the CDR3 is TGCAGTGCTACCGGGACTAGCGGGGGGGCGGGGGAGACCCAGTACTTC. Its protein product is CSATGTSGGAGETQYF.

V is TRBV7-6 and J is TRBJ2-3, with 9 positions matching TRBD1. Looked up from germline, CDR1 is SGHVS and CDR2 is FNYEAQ. The V and J ends lost 1 base and 3 bases, in that order; junction bases with no gene match: 5. The CDR3 consists of 16 residues. The CDR3 protein is CASSLVGDRDTDTQYF. The CDR3 DNA reads as TGTGCCAGCAGCTTAGTTGGGGACAGGGATACAGATACGCAGTATTTT. The full variable domain, in which reference TRBV7-6 and TRBJ2-3 provide the parts outside the CDR3, is GAGVSQSPRYKVTKRGQDVALRCDPISGHVSLYWYRQALGQGPEFLTYFNYEAQQDKSGLPNDRFSAERPEGSISTLTIQRTEQRDSAMYRCASSLVGDRDTDTQYFGPGTRLTVL.

The chain uses TRBV6-1 and TRBJ1-3, with 7 nucleotides matching TRBD1. V was clipped by 8 bases and J by 4 bases; unmatched bases: 17. The CDR3 length is 17 residues. Germline CDR1 MNHNS, CDR2 SASEGT. This CDR3 is CASGDRENLALGNTIYF. Here the CDR3 DNA reads TGTGCCAGCGGAGACAGGGAAAATTTGGCACTCGGAAACACCATATATTTT.

This clonotype showed up just a few times. This chain uses TRBV7-2 with TRBJ2-1; the D is unclear. The J call could be wrong; TRBJ2-7 is a better fit for the DNA end. Germline lookup yields CDR1 SGHTA and CDR2 FQGNSA. The CDR3 covers 13 residues. The CDR3 protein is CASSPLDFNEQYF. CDR3 bases: TGTGCCAGCAGCCCGCTTGACTTCAACGAGCAGTACTTC.

The chain recombines TRBV20-1 with TRBJ1-2, with 8 bases that match TRBD1. From germline, CDR1 is DFQATT and CDR2 SNEGSKA (reference sequence). The trim removed 6 bases at V and 10 bases at J, leaving 10 bases unmatched. The CDR3 extends over 12 amino acids. The CDR3 here is CSARQGQGDYTF. CDR3 nucleotide sequence: TGCAGTGCCAGACAGGGGCAAGGTGACTACACCTTC.

This clonotype came up a few times. The chain links TRBV27 to TRBJ1-2; tentative D call: TRBD1 (5 bases). The length of the CDR3 is 14 residues. V shed 2 bases and J shed 7 bases, with 14 bases lying between them. CDR1 is MNHEY, CDR2 SMNVEV, per germline (reference sequence). Here the CDR3 reads CASSLQGGFAGYTF. CDR3 DNA: TGTGCCAGCAGTTTACAGGGAGGATTTGCTGGCTACACCTTC.

The rearrangement links TRBV2 to TRBJ2-1, with a weak D call TRBD1 (5 bases). V was clipped by 4 bases and J by 7 bases, with 14 bases between them. This CDR3 is built from 14 residues. Germline values: CDR1 SNHLY, CDR2 FYNNEI. CDR3 DNA: TGTGCCAGCAGTGGGAATGGGGCGAAGAATGAGCAGTTCTTC. Translating it yields CASSGNGAKNEQFF.

There are a few counts of this clonotype. The rearrangement joins TRBV28 to TRBJ2-7; D perhaps matches TRBD1 (5 bases). Germline V lookup: CDR1 MDHEN, CDR2 SYDVKM. V was cut by 4 bases and J by 2 bases, with 12 bases left in between. The CDR3 spans 14 residues. The CDR3 region has the DNA TGTGCCAGCAGTTACAGACAGCGTCCCTACGAGCAGTACTTC. Residues: CASSYRQRPYEQYF.

This clonotype was counted a few times. The chain is built from TRBV7-3 and TRBJ1-1; the D is unclear. Trimming stripped 2 bases from V and 1 base from J, with 8 bases between. The CDR3 contains 14 residues. Germline CDR1 and CDR2: SGHTA and FQGTGA. The CDR3 sequence: CASSLGRTNTEAFF. CDR3 DNA sequence: TGTGCCAGCAGCTTAGGCCGGACGAACACTGAAGCTTTCTTT.